This T cell receptor beta chain was sequenced during a study of CXCR3-negative and CXCR3-positive naive CD8 T cells. Study-level points and caveats: TRBV-TRBJ usage was alike in naive CXCR3-negative and CXCR3-positive cells but differed in memory cells. Diversity was high in both naive subsets and much lower in memory cells.

On this clonotype itself: Antigen: not known.

Through 5' RACE with UMI labels, the TRB cDNA libraries were prepared. Following a re-call of the 5' RACE reads, TCRdb has one entry per CDR3 protein and lacks DNA. The sample table sets out about 56,000 distinct CDR3 sequences. The receptor was derived from a human donor in good health. Some clones in this sample may be carry-over from other donors' samples. The sample was memory CD8+ T cells from blood.

CDR3 region: CASSIRTGDYNEQFF. This sequence joins TRBV19 and TRBJ2-1; TCRdb returns TRBD1, unconfirmable since there is no DNA. The germline CDR1 and CDR2 sequences are LNHDA and SQIVND (reference sequence). This CDR3 is 15 amino acids long.